This T cell receptor beta chain derives from a study of cytomegalovirus exposure and HLA in healthy donors. Regarding the study as a whole: Later findings reportedly placed an Asian-associated ancestry cluster below the roughly 730-donor mean for N-insertions. By a later analysis, the bulk of CMV-associated TCR beta chains appeared HLA-restricted. For most subjects, TCR beta sequences were reported to predict HLA-A and HLA-B alleles with accuracy.

Vbeta (60) and Jbeta (13) primers were used in the PCR. In the original workflow: A later analysis counted some 87 million unique TCR beta chains, around 10 million shared. This table comes from immunoSEQ multiplex PCR, and its TCRdb copy is limited to in-frame clones, with some not included. The DNA gave D and trimming, while V, J and clone size come from that table. The repertoire includes 75,000 to 90,000 clones, more than 50% of them detected once, and roughly 15% sits in the top ten. Concerning this clone: Antigen: not known.

CDR3 size: 15 residues. Trimming took 5 bases from V and 2 from J, leaving 15 bases between them. The V gene's germline CDR1 is SNHLY and CDR2 FYNNEI. The chain combines TRBV2 with TRBJ1-2; D not resolved. Sequencing used PBMCs. This sequence originates from a woman in her 40s in good health and CMV-seropositive. The DNA for the CDR3 is TGTGCCAGCAGTATTGCGTCAAGTCCCAACTATGGCTACACCTTC. This translates into CASSIASSPNYGYTF.